In its sample, the clone carrying this T cell receptor (beta chain) was seen many times. This sample was included in a study of blood T cell repertoires in COVID-19. Measured with immunoSEQ multiplex PCR; TCRdb has only the in-frame clones, and not every one. The sample lists 160,000 or so clones, roughly 90% occurring once. This CDR3 is built from 14 residues. Trimming at V came to 5 bases and at J to 6 bases, leaving 7 bases not matched to a gene. Germline V lookup: CDR1 MNHEY, CDR2 SVGEGT. The TCR originated in a woman in her forties or fifties who had recovered from COVID-19. The chain couples TRBV6-2 or TRBV6-3 to TRBJ2-3, with 8 bases fitting TRBD2. The specimen was PBMCs or T cells enriched from blood (not recorded which). The CDR3 loop is CASSIAGPPDTQYF. The CDR3 DNA follows: TGTGCCAGCAGTATAGCGGGGCCCCCGGATACGCAGTATTTT.